The 30 T cell receptor beta chains below all came from one sample that was sequenced in a study of technical replicates of blood from several donors. Libraries were prepared by immunoSEQ multiplex PCR; TCRdb keeps only in-frame clonotypes and omits some of them. Among 10,000 to 15,000 clones, approximately 94% were seen once, and the ten largest hold approximately 9.1%. Sequencing input: PBMCs. The receptors derive from a human donor in good health.

The gene calls are TRBV5-1 and TRBJ1-1; D gene ambiguous. This CDR3 region has 14 residues. Germline-derived CDR1 and CDR2 are SGHRS and YFSETQ. V was pared by 2 bases and J by 0 bases, with 8 bases between. The CDR3 DNA reads as TGCGCCAGCAGCTTAGGTAGCTTGAACACTGAAGCTTTCTTT. Residues: CASSLGSLNTEAFF.

J is TRBJ1-2 and V is TRBV27, with a weak D call TRBD1 (6 bases). The V and J ends lost 6 bases and 4 bases respectively, with 15 bases between them. The CDR3 covers 14 residues. Per germline, CDR1 MNHEY and CDR2 SMNVEV (reference sequence). The CDR3 nucleotides read TGTGCCAGCAGATCAGGGGTCGGTATCTATGGCTACACCTTC. Translating gives CASRSGVGIYGYTF.

This chain uses TRBV7-2 with TRBJ1-2, with 8 bases lining up with TRBD1. Germline V lookup: CDR1 SGHTA, CDR2 FQGNSA. After removal of 4 bases from V and 8 bases from J, the junction contained 3 bases not matched to a gene. The CDR3 runs 12 residues. CDR3 nucleotides: TGTGCCAGCAGCTCGACAGGGGCCGGCTACACCTTC. Its protein product is CASSSTGAGYTF. The entire variable domain, with the rest obtained from reference TRBV7-2 and TRBJ1-2, is as follows: GAGVSQSPSNKVTEKGKDVELRCDPISGHTALYWYRQSLGQGLEFLIYFQGNSAPDKSGLPSDRFSAERTGGSVSTLTIQRTQQEDSAVYLCASSSTGAGYTFGSGTRLTVV.

The genes are TRBV6-5 and TRBJ2-3, with TRBD2 matching over 15 bases. Trimming removed 5 bases from V and 4 bases from J; junction bases left unmatched: 1. The CDR3 extends over 15 amino acids. In germline, CDR1 is MNHEY, CDR2 SVGAGI. The CDR3 DNA sequence: TGTGCCAGCAGTGGACTAGCGGGAGGGGCAGATACGCAGTATTTT. Protein: CASSGLAGGADTQYF.

This clone has only one observation. The V gene is TRBV30, the J gene TRBJ1-1, with TRBD1 matching 8 bases. The CDR3 totals 15 residues. J was trimmed by 0 bases and V by 1 base; bases with no gene match: 4. Germline CDR1 and CDR2: GTSNPN and SVGIG (reference sequence). CDR3 coding DNA: TGTGCCTGGAGTGGACAGGGGACCTTGAACACTGAAGCTTTCTTT. This encodes CAWSGQGTLNTEAFF.

V gene TRBV19 combines with J gene TRBJ1-5; 7 bases agree with TRBD1. Germline loops: CDR1 LNHDA, CDR2 SQIVND (reference sequence). J gave up 4 bases and V 6 bases, and 6 bases lay outside the gene matches. The CDR3 runs 14 residues. For the CDR3, the DNA is TGTGCCAGTAGGCTACAGGGGAGGAATCAGCCCCAGCATTTT. Its translation is CASRLQGRNQPQHF. The full variable domain, with the rest looked up from reference TRBV19 and TRBJ1-5, is DGGITQSPKYLFRKEGQNVTLSCEQNLNHDAMYWYRQDPGQGLRLIYYSQIVNDFQKGDIAEGYSVSREKKESFPLTVTSAQKNPTAFYLCASRLQGRNQPQHFGDGTRLSIL.

This clone is termed medium-sized. The chain couples TRBV4-2 to TRBJ2-7; 12 positions match TRBD1. V lost 3 bases and J lost 5; bases outside the gene matches: 8. There are 16 residues in the CDR3. Germline V gene data show CDR1 as LGHNA and CDR2 as YNFKEQ. CDR3 loop: CASSHSPGQGADEQYF. The CDR3 bases are TGTGCCAGCAGCCACTCACCGGGACAGGGGGCCGACGAGCAGTACTTC.

This clone is a singleton in its sample. The chain combines TRBV6-4 with TRBJ2-7; D might be TRBD2 (5 bases). Germline CDR1 and CDR2: MRHNA and SNTAGT. Trimming cost V 4 bases and J 1 base, with 20 bases left between them. This CDR3 is built from 17 residues. Here the CDR3 reads CASSGRRRGLMSYEQYF. In DNA form, the CDR3 reads TGTGCCAGCAGTGGTCGACGTCGGGGTTTAATGTCCTACGAGCAGTACTTC.

The chain recombines TRBV7-8 with TRBJ2-1; 10 bases map to TRBD2. V lost 2 bases and J lost 8; bases outside the gene matches: 15. This CDR3 contains 18 residues. CDR1 SGHVS and CDR2 FQNEAQ come from the germline V gene. The CDR3 here is CASSLTSPLAGVVDEQFF. Written as DNA, the CDR3 is TGTGCCAGCAGCTTAACCTCGCCTCTAGCGGGAGTGGTCGATGAGCAGTTCTTC.

This rearrangement joins TRBV5-4 to TRBJ2-7; 11 bases agree with TRBD2. This CDR3 has 13 amino acids. Germline CDR1 reads SGHNT; CDR2 reads YYREEE (reference sequence). J lost 7 bases, V lost 4 bases, and 4 bases had no gene match. The CDR3 here is CASSGGTSGEQYF. The CDR3 nucleotides are TGTGCCAGCAGCGGCGGGACTAGCGGTGAGCAGTACTTC.

With regard to this clone: The identical CDR3 is also encoded by other nucleotide sequences in the sample. This CDR3 reads CASSPQKNTEAFF. DNA of the CDR3: TGTGCCAGCAGCCCTCAGAAGAACACTGAAGCTTTCTTT. The chain joins TRBV7-9 to TRBJ1-1; D is unclear. Per germline, CDR1 SEHNR and CDR2 FQNEAQ (reference sequence). The CDR3 is 13 residues long. V dropped 5 bases and J dropped 1 base, with 8 bases sitting between them.

The CDR3 here is CASSEASLGEGYNEQFF. CDR3 DNA sequence: TGTGCCAGCAGTGAAGCGAGCTTGGGGGAGGGCTACAATGAGCAGTTCTTC. The chain uses TRBV6-1 and TRBJ2-1; 7 bases map to TRBD2. Germline-derived CDR1 and CDR2 are MNHNS and SASEGT. Trimming took 0 bases from V and 3 from J; bases not matched to a gene: 8. This CDR3 comprises 17 residues.

The chain has TRBV6-1 and TRBJ2-7; TRBD2 agrees at 7 bases. The CDR3 contains 13 residues. V dropped 7 bases and J dropped 1; count of bases not matched to a gene: 4. The germline CDR1 and CDR2 sequences are MNHNS and SASEGT. The CDR3 spells CASKLAVSYEQYF. The CDR3 coding sequence is TGTGCCAGCAAGCTAGCGGTTTCCTACGAGCAGTACTTC.

V and J are TRBV19 and TRBJ2-5; TRBD2 matches at 11 bases. The junction had 10 bases not matched to a gene; V was cut back by 6 bases and J by 4 bases. Looked up from germline, CDR1 is LNHDA and CDR2 is SQIVND (reference sequence). The CDR3 contains 16 residues. CDR3 DNA: TGTGCCAGTAGACCCGTAGCGGGAGGGAATAGAGAGACCCAGTACTTC. Translation: CASRPVAGGNRETQYF.

The CDR3 reads CAWSETGSYGYTF. As DNA, the CDR3 is TGTGCCTGGAGTGAGACAGGGTCCTATGGCTACACCTTC. The chain uses TRBV30 and TRBJ1-2; 7 positions match TRBD1. CDR1 is GTSNPN, CDR2 SVGIG, per germline (reference sequence). J was trimmed by 4 bases and V by 1 base; bases with no gene match: 3. This CDR3 spans 13 amino acids.

This clone was picked up a small number of times. The chain recombines TRBV4-1 with TRBJ1-1, with D tentatively TRBD1 (6 bases). Germline V gives CDR1 MGHRA, CDR2 YSYEKL. The CDR3 runs to 16 residues. V was pared by 4 bases and J by 6 bases, with 21 bases between. CDR3 residues: CASSPKVSGVGAEAFF. For the CDR3, the DNA is TGCGCCAGCAGCCCCAAGGTATCAGGGGTGGGGGCTGAAGCTTTCTTT.

This chain joins TRBV6-1 and TRBJ2-2; 7 bases align to TRBD1. V was pared by 6 bases and J by 1 base, with 5 bases of the junction left unmatched. Germline V gene lookup returns CDR1 MNHNS and CDR2 SASEGT. The CDR3 is 15 residues long. The CDR3 reads CASSKDRVNTGELFF. The DNA for the CDR3 is TGTGCCAGCAGCAAAGACAGGGTGAACACCGGGGAGCTGTTTTTT.

V gene TRBV25-1 combines with J gene TRBJ1-5; 10 nucleotides agree with TRBD1. Per the germline V gene, CDR1 is MGHDK and CDR2 is SYGVNS. CDR3 size: 17 residues. Losses at the gene ends were 5 bases for V and 7 bases for J; bases not matched to a gene: 14. CDR3 bases: TGTGCCAGCAGTTTGCCGGGACAGGGGAGCTACCACCAGCCCCAGCATTTT. It codes for CASSLPGQGSYHQPQHF.

This chain links TRBV6-1 with TRBJ1-2; D is possibly TRBD1 (5 bases). The germline V gene encodes CDR1 MNHNS and CDR2 SASEGT. V shed 6 bases and J shed 9 bases, with 14 bases lying between them. This CDR3 spans 12 amino acids. The CDR3 here is CASRDTASSYTF. CDR3 DNA sequence: TGTGCCAGCAGGGACACAGCTTCCAGCTACACCTTC.

The chain uses TRBV7-8 and TRBJ2-7; perhaps TRBD2 as D (6 bases). V was clipped by 6 bases and J by 6 bases, with 21 bases between them. Germline-derived CDR1 and CDR2 are SGHVS and FQNEAQ. CDR3 length: 15 amino acids. The CDR3 reads CASRLSTGVGLEQYF. CDR3 DNA sequence: TGTGCCAGCAGGCTAAGCACGGGGGTAGGTCTCGAGCAGTACTTC.

The rearrangement joins TRBV7-5 to TRBJ2-7; the listed D gene, TRBD2, was not tested against the DNA. TRBV7-5 has pseudogene status. The CDR3 covers 18 residues. The DNA for the CDR3 is TGTGTCAGAAGCCCTGGACTAGCATCCTCTTGGGTTTTATGCGAGCAGTACTTC. Its protein product is CVRSPGLASSWVLCEQYF.

The chain combines TRBV4-1 with TRBJ2-7; 11 bases fit TRBD2. Per the germline V gene, CDR1 is MGHRA and CDR2 is YSYEKL. V dropped 3 bases and J dropped 2; count of bases not matched to a gene: 3. This CDR3 has 15 amino acids. In nucleotides, the CDR3 is TGCGCCAGCAGCCATCTAGCGGGAGGAGCCTACGAGCAGTACTTC. Translation gives CASSHLAGGAYEQYF.

CDR3 DNA: TGTGCCAGCAGCCAAGGGAGCTGGGGGCGGAACACCGGGGAGCTGTTTTTT. Its translation: CASSQGSWGRNTGELFF. The gene calls are TRBV4-2 and TRBJ2-2; D might be TRBD1 (6 bases). The CDR3 loop spans 17 amino acids. Trimming cost V 1 base and J 1 base, with 13 bases left between them. Germline V gene lookup returns CDR1 LGHNA and CDR2 YNFKEQ.

The rearrangement uses TRBV28 and TRBJ2-5; 10 nucleotides align to TRBD2. In germline, CDR1 is MDHEN, CDR2 SYDVKM. This CDR3 has 17 residues. The trim removed 3 bases at V and 4 bases at J, leaving 11 bases unmatched. The DNA for the CDR3 is TGTGCCAGCAGTTTGCTAGTTCCTAGCGGGAGTGTAGAGACCCAGTACTTC. This translates into CASSLLVPSGSVETQYF.

This clone was seen a single time. The chain recombines TRBV6-6 with TRBJ2-3; no firm D call. The CDR3 is 14 amino acids. Germline values: CDR1 MNHNY, CDR2 SVGAGI (reference sequence). Trimming left V 2 bases short and J 2 bases short, with 8 bases between. CDR3 residues: CASSYVAVTDTQYF. For the CDR3, the DNA is TGTGCCAGCAGTTACGTCGCGGTCACAGATACGCAGTATTTT.

This chain uses TRBV2 with TRBJ1-2; D perhaps matches TRBD1 (6 bases). This CDR3 region has 14 residues. Germline CDR1 reads SNHLY; CDR2 reads FYNNEI. The germline V and J ends were trimmed by 3 bases and 8 bases, with 16 bases remaining between them. The chain's CDR3 is CASSEGGSRGGYTF. The CDR3 DNA reads as TGTGCCAGCAGTGAGGGGGGGTCCAGGGGAGGCTACACCTTC.

The CDR3 region has the DNA TGCGCCAGCAGCCCTGGGGGGACGAGGCCTCATGGCTACACCTTC. It codes for CASSPGGTRPHGYTF. The rearrangement uses TRBV5-1 and TRBJ1-2; TRBD1 might be the D (5 bases). V was pared by 4 bases and J by 6 bases, with 19 bases between. This CDR3 contains 15 residues. Germline CDR1 and CDR2: SGHRS and YFSETQ.

The V and J genes are TRBV25-1 and TRBJ2-5, with D possibly matching TRBD2 (5 bases). V lost 2 bases to trimming and J lost 2 bases, with 15 bases between them. This CDR3 region has 16 residues. In germline, CDR1 is MGHDK, CDR2 SYGVNS. CDR3 nucleotide sequence: TGTGCCAGCAGTGAAGGACTCTCGGGATTGCAAGAGACCCAGTACTTC. This sequence encodes CASSEGLSGLQETQYF.

This chain links TRBV18 with TRBJ1-1, with D possibly matching TRBD1 (6 bases). Germline V CDR1 and CDR2: KGHSH, LQKENI. The CDR3 length is 15 residues. Trimming took 5 bases from V and 0 from J, leaving 13 bases between them. The CDR3 sequence: CASSDRTEMNTEAFF. CDR3 DNA: TGTGCCAGCTCAGACAGGACAGAGATGAACACTGAAGCTTTCTTT.

The chain recombines TRBV21-1 with TRBJ1-2; the DNA was not compared with TRBD1, the D call given in the table. TRBV21-1 is tagged as a pseudogene. CDR3 length: 15 residues. DNA of the CDR3: TGTGCCAGCAGCATACAGGGGAGTGGAACGTATGGCTACACCTTC. This gives the protein CASSIQGSGTYGYTF.